This T cell receptor (beta chain) is from a study of shared clonotypes between healthy human individuals. Study details: Researchers drew samples from a couple of women and a few men aged 18 to 49. Researchers assigned three CD4 naive, three CD4 memory, two CD8 naive and one CD8 memory plate to each donor.

Germline V gene lookup returns CDR1 LNHDA and CDR2 SQIVND (reference sequence). There are 13 residues in the CDR3. V dropped 7 bases and J dropped 6 bases, with 13 bases sitting between them. Deep was the level at which the assay was run. The repertoire was sequenced with immunoSEQ multiplex PCR; TCRdb's copy has only in-frame clones and lacks some. The sample has about 1 million clones; 78% are singletons. Investigators divided CD4+ cells into CD45RA+ naive and CD45RA-negative memory subsets. This TCR was sampled from a man aged 18-30 years in good health. Some clones in this sample may be carry-over from other donors' samples. The source material was memory CD4+ T cells from PBMCs. Indicated subset: CD45RA-negative fraction. This chain uses TRBV19 with TRBJ1-5; TRBD1 might be the D (5 bases). The CDR3, as DNA: TGTGCCAGTAAACAGGAAGGGCGTCAGCCCCAGCATTTT. Its protein is CASKQEGRQPQHF.